Listed below are T cell receptor beta chains from one sample, sequenced in a study of T cell responses to AZD1222 COVID-19 vaccine. The method was immunoSEQ multiplex PCR; TCRdb's version includes in-frame clones alone and lacks a portion of them. The table has roughly 180,000 clones, approximately 87% seen once. The input for sequencing was peripheral blood, taken on day 0 of MenACWY control vaccination. These receptors originate from an adult in good health. CDR3s include the opening cysteine and the closing phenylalanine or tryptophan. A D gene is named only where the DNA matches it firmly. Clone size, where shown, is once, few, many, or a class for clones that have expanded.

once	TRBV5-8	TRBD1	TRBJ2-7	14	TGTGCCAGCAGCAGACCGGGACAGGGTGACGAGCAGTACTTC	CASSRPGQGDEQYF
NA	TRBV6-5	NA	TRBJ2-7	15	TGTGCCAGCAGTTACTCGCGGGACCCCTCCTACGAGCAGTACTTC	CASSYSRDPSYEQYF
NA	TRBV19	NA	TRBJ1-2	13	TGTGCCAGTAGAAATCAGGATTCTAATGGCTACACCTTC	CASRNQDSNGYTF
NA	TRBV6-5	NA	TRBJ2-5	15	TGTGCCAGCAGTTCTGAAAGGGGACTCCAAGAGACCCAGTACTTC	CASSSERGLQETQYF
NA	TRBV5-1	TRBD1	TRBJ1-5	13	TGCGCCAGCAGCTTCGGACAGGAGCAGCCCCAGCATTTT	CASSFGQEQPQHF
NA	TRBV6-5	NA	TRBJ1-5	12	TGTGCCACCGACAGCTCCAATCAGCCCCAGCATTTT	CATDSSNQPQHF
NA	TRBV2	NA	TRBJ1-3	14	TGTGCCAGCAACCAAGGGGTGGCTGGAAACACCATATATTTT	CASNQGVAGNTIYF
NA	TRBV5-8	NA	TRBJ1-2	16	TGTGCCAGCAGACGACGCGCCAGGGGAAGTCCGGGGGGCTACACCTTC	CASRRRARGSPGGYTF
NA	TRBV29-1	NA	TRBJ2-7	15	TGCAGCACATGCCTCGTCCCACAGGTCTCTCATGAGCAGTACTTC	CSTCLVPQVSHEQYF
NA	TRBV9	TRBD1	TRBJ2-1	18	TGTGCCAGCAGCGTAGTGGGGACCGGGACAGGGGGCCGGAATGAGCAGTTCTTC	CASSVVGTGTGGRNEQFF
NA	TRBV5-4	TRBD1	TRBJ2-7	15	TGTGCCAGCAGCTTGGGAGGGGGCCGCTCCTACGAGCAGTACTTC	CASSLGGGRSYEQYF
NA	TRBV24-1	TRBD1	TRBJ1-1	15	TGTGCCACCAGTGATTTCAGGGGGTCGAACACTGAAGCTTTCTTT	CATSDFRGSNTEAFF
NA	TRBV3-1/TRBV3-2	TRBD1	TRBJ2-5	14	TGTGCCAGCAGCCGACAGGGGCGCGGGCAGACCCAGTACTTC	CASSRQGRGQTQYF